Listed below are T cell receptor beta chains from one sample, sequenced in a study of blood T cell repertoires in COVID-19. Profiling relied on immunoSEQ multiplex PCR, and the TCRdb table lists in-frame clones only, not all of them. The sample has 250,000 to 300,000 clones, about 93% seen once. The sequencing sample was made of PBMCs or T cells enriched from blood (not recorded which). These receptors were collected from a woman under 40 who had recovered from COVID-19. Each CDR3 is given with its conserved first and last residue. The order of the fields is D gene, clone size, J gene, V gene, CDR3 protein, CDR3 DNA. D genes are given only for firm matches. Clone sizes are given selectively: once, few, many, or a class where the clone is expanded.

D gene: .
clone size: .
J gene: TRBJ2-1
V gene: TRBV28
CDR3 protein: CASSQDSSSYNEQFF
CDR3 DNA: TGTGCCAGCAGCCAGGACTCGAGCTCCTACAATGAGCAGTTCTTC

D gene: .
clone size: few
J gene: TRBJ1-5
V gene: TRBV11-2
CDR3 protein: CASSTSGFNQPQHF
CDR3 DNA: TGTGCCAGCAGTACCTCAGGGTTTAACCAGCCCCAGCATTTT

D gene: .
clone size: .
J gene: TRBJ2-1
V gene: TRBV5-6
CDR3 protein: CASSPVRHNEQFF
CDR3 DNA: TGTGCCAGCAGCCCGGTGCGGCATAATGAGCAGTTCTTC

D gene: .
clone size: .
J gene: TRBJ2-5
V gene: TRBV30
CDR3 protein: CAWSMGGETQYF
CDR3 DNA: TGTGCCTGGAGTATGGGGGGAGAGACCCAGTACTTC

D gene: TRBD1
clone size: .
J gene: TRBJ2-2
V gene: TRBV28
CDR3 protein: CASSLFGQGANTGELFF
CDR3 DNA: TGTGCCAGCAGTTTATTCGGGCAGGGGGCGAACACCGGGGAGCTGTTTTTT

D gene: .
clone size: .
J gene: TRBJ1-1
V gene: TRBV4-3
CDR3 protein: CASSLLEGSNTEAFF
CDR3 DNA: TGCGCCAGCAGCCTCTTGGAAGGGAGTAACACTGAAGCTTTCTTT

D gene: TRBD2
clone size: .
J gene: TRBJ2-7
V gene: TRBV4-3
CDR3 protein: CASSQDWASGTYEQYF
CDR3 DNA: TGCGCCAGCAGCCAAGATTGGGCTAGCGGCACCTACGAGCAGTACTTC

D gene: .
clone size: once
J gene: TRBJ2-2
V gene: TRBV28
CDR3 protein: CASISGQYTGELFF
CDR3 DNA: TGTGCCAGCATTAGTGGACAATACACCGGGGAGCTGTTTTTT

D gene: .
clone size: .
J gene: TRBJ2-1
V gene: TRBV7-2
CDR3 protein: CASSLGGGSPMYNEQFF
CDR3 DNA: TGTGCCAGCAGCTTGGGGGGCGGGAGTCCGATGTACAATGAGCAGTTCTTC

D gene: .
clone size: .
J gene: TRBJ2-7
V gene: TRBV10-1
CDR3 protein: CASIEDRPYEQYF
CDR3 DNA: TGCGCCAGCATCGAGGACAGACCCTACGAGCAGTACTTC

D gene: .
clone size: .
J gene: TRBJ1-1
V gene: TRBV5-1
CDR3 protein: CASSLGQGPGNTEAFF
CDR3 DNA: TGCGCCAGCAGCTTGGGGCAGGGGCCGGGAAACACTGAAGCTTTCTTT

D gene: TRBD2
clone size: .
J gene: TRBJ2-7
V gene: TRBV4-3
CDR3 protein: CASSQGAGETYEQYF
CDR3 DNA: TGCGCCAGCAGCCAAGGAGCGGGGGAAACCTACGAGCAGTACTTC

D gene: .
clone size: once
J gene: TRBJ2-3
V gene: TRBV13
CDR3 protein: CASSLVGSATDTQYF
CDR3 DNA: TGTGCCAGCAGCTTAGTCGGGTCGGCCACAGATACGCAGTATTTT

D gene: .
clone size: once
J gene: TRBJ1-4
V gene: TRBV19
CDR3 protein: CASSMAGNEKLFF
CDR3 DNA: TGTGCCAGTAGTATGGCAGGGAATGAAAAACTGTTTTTT

D gene: TRBD2
clone size: .
J gene: TRBJ2-1
V gene: TRBV4-1
CDR3 protein: CASSPQLAGGYNNEQFF
CDR3 DNA: TGCGCCAGCAGCCCCCAACTAGCGGGAGGATATAACAATGAGCAGTTCTTC

D gene: TRBD1
clone size: .
J gene: TRBJ1-5
V gene: TRBV29-1
CDR3 protein: CSVETGGVSNQPQHF
CDR3 DNA: TGCAGCGTTGAGACAGGGGGGGTGAGCAATCAGCCCCAGCATTTT

D gene: .
clone size: .
J gene: TRBJ1-4
V gene: TRBV7-9
CDR3 protein: CASSSGLFNEKLFF
CDR3 DNA: TGTGCCAGCAGCTCGGGACTGTTTAATGAAAAACTGTTTTTT

D gene: TRBD1
clone size: .
J gene: TRBJ2-2
V gene: TRBV30
CDR3 protein: CAWSIQGRWRTGELFF
CDR3 DNA: TGTGCCTGGTCAATACAGGGGAGATGGCGCACCGGGGAGCTGTTTTTT

D gene: .
clone size: .
J gene: TRBJ1-3
V gene: TRBV18
CDR3 protein: CASSPEAAGNTIYF
CDR3 DNA: TGTGCCAGCTCCCCGGAGGCGGCTGGAAACACCATATATTTT

D gene: TRBD2
clone size: .
J gene: TRBJ2-3
V gene: TRBV9
CDR3 protein: CASSPTSGSGTDTQYF
CDR3 DNA: TGTGCCAGCAGCCCGACTAGCGGGAGTGGGACAGATACGCAGTATTTT

D gene: TRBD1
clone size: .
J gene: TRBJ1-6
V gene: TRBV27
CDR3 protein: CASSLQQGALAPLHF
CDR3 DNA: TGTGCCAGCAGTTTACAACAGGGGGCCCTGGCACCCCTCCACTTT

D gene: TRBD2
clone size: .
J gene: TRBJ2-7
V gene: TRBV7-9
CDR3 protein: CASSSDRTSGESSYEQYF
CDR3 DNA: TGTGCCAGCAGCTCGGACCGGACTAGCGGGGAAAGCTCCTACGAGCAGTACTTC

D gene: .
clone size: .
J gene: TRBJ2-3
V gene: TRBV18
CDR3 protein: CASSPPGSGDTQYF
CDR3 DNA: TGTGCCAGCTCACCACCGGGGAGCGGAGATACGCAGTATTTT

D gene: .
clone size: .
J gene: TRBJ2-3
V gene: TRBV27
CDR3 protein: CASTQDTSPFSSTDTQYF
CDR3 DNA: TGTGCCAGCACTCAGGACACCTCTCCTTTCTCTAGCACAGATACGCAGTATTTT

D gene: TRBD2
clone size: once
J gene: TRBJ2-7
V gene: TRBV19
CDR3 protein: CASSSGTSGRLTGPYEQYF
CDR3 DNA: TGTGCCAGTAGTAGCGGGACTAGCGGAAGGCTTACGGGCCCCTACGAGCAGTACTTC

D gene: .
clone size: .
J gene: TRBJ2-7
V gene: TRBV7-9
CDR3 protein: CASTPLTGQGPSYEQYF
CDR3 DNA: TGTGCCAGCACCCCTTTGACCGGACAAGGTCCTTCCTACGAGCAGTACTTC

D gene: .
clone size: .
J gene: TRBJ2-5
V gene: TRBV27
CDR3 protein: CASSLSWGPQETQYF
CDR3 DNA: TGTGCCAGCAGTTTATCCTGGGGGCCCCAAGAGACCCAGTACTTC

D gene: TRBD2
clone size: .
J gene: TRBJ2-3
V gene: TRBV7-9
CDR3 protein: CASSQIAGISTDTQYF
CDR3 DNA: TGTGCCAGCAGCCAGATAGCGGGAATTAGCACAGATACGCAGTATTTT

D gene: .
clone size: .
J gene: TRBJ1-1
V gene: TRBV21-1
CDR3 protein: CASSKMAGADTEAFF
CDR3 DNA: TGTGCCAGCAGCAAAATGGCAGGGGCGGACACTGAAGCTTTCTTT

D gene: TRBD2
clone size: .
J gene: TRBJ2-3
V gene: TRBV5-4
CDR3 protein: CASSAGTSGTTSNTQYF
CDR3 DNA: TGTGCCAGCAGCGCGGGGACTAGCGGGACTACCTCGAATACGCAGTATTTT

D gene: .
clone size: .
J gene: TRBJ1-2
V gene: TRBV19
CDR3 protein: CASRTPQGVDGYTF
CDR3 DNA: TGTGCCAGTAGGACCCCTCAGGGTGTGGATGGCTACACCTTC

D gene: TRBD1
clone size: .
J gene: TRBJ1-5
V gene: TRBV6-2/TRBV6-3
CDR3 protein: CATSLSTGGGNQPQHF
CDR3 DNA: TGTGCCACCAGTTTATCGACAGGGGGTGGAAATCAGCCCCAGCATTTT

D gene: .
clone size: .
J gene: TRBJ2-5
V gene: TRBV11-2
CDR3 protein: CASSLGRTASDQKETQYF
CDR3 DNA: TGTGCCAGCAGCTTGGGAAGGACAGCTTCAGACCAGAAAGAGACCCAGTACTTC

D gene: TRBD1
clone size: .
J gene: TRBJ1-1
V gene: TRBV28
CDR3 protein: CASSPGQAMNTEAFF
CDR3 DNA: TGTGCCAGCAGTCCGGGACAGGCAATGAACACTGAAGCTTTCTTT

D gene: TRBD1
clone size: .
J gene: TRBJ2-5
V gene: TRBV9
CDR3 protein: CASSVGGQGGSYQETQYF
CDR3 DNA: TGTGCCAGCAGCGTAGGGGGACAGGGAGGTTCGTACCAAGAGACCCAGTACTTC